Each of the 14 T cell receptor beta chains below was sequenced from the same sample in a study of blood T cell repertoires in COVID-19. Generated by immunoSEQ multiplex PCR, the TCRdb table keeps only in-frame clones and is missing some. The data show about 150,000 clones, with 80% to 90% seen just once and less than 3.5% held by the top ten. The sequenced sample was peripheral blood. These receptors were taken from a human donor with acute or convalescent COVID-19. The donor label of this sample is uncertain.

A single count supports this clone. The chain uses TRBV5-4 and TRBJ1-2, with D perhaps matching TRBD1 (5 bases). Trimming stripped 4 bases from V and 4 bases from J, with 17 bases between. Germline assignment: CDR1 SGHNT and CDR2 YYREEE (reference sequence). This CDR3 has 15 residues. CDR3 residues: CASSPGGYRLYGYTF. In DNA, the CDR3 is TGTGCCAGCAGCCCGGGGGGTTATCGCCTCTATGGCTACACCTTC. The whole variable domain, filled in from reference TRBV5-4 and TRBJ1-2, reads ETGVTQSPTHLIKTRGQQVTLRCSSQSGHNTVSWYQQALGQGPQFIFQYYREEENGRGNFPPRFSGLQFPNYSSELNVNALELDDSALYLCASSPGGYRLYGYTFGSGTRLTVV.

The V gene is TRBV29-1, the J gene TRBJ1-2, with D perhaps matching TRBD1 (6 bases). V was clipped by 6 bases and J by 4 bases, with 21 bases between them. CDR1 is SQVTM, CDR2 ANQGSEA, per germline. This CDR3 is built from 15 residues. CDR3 sequence reads: CSVGGAGGGSYGYTF. The CDR3 DNA follows: TGCAGCGTCGGGGGGGCGGGCGGAGGATCCTATGGCTACACCTTC.

The chain joins TRBV27 to TRBJ1-6, with TRBD1 matching 12 bases. V gave up 6 bases and J gave up 10 bases; unmatched junction bases: 4. The CDR3 is 14 amino acids. Germline CDR1 reads MNHEY; CDR2 reads SMNVEV (reference sequence). The DNA of the CDR3 is TGTGCCAGCAGCCTGGGACAGGGGGCCTCACCCCTCCACTTT. Its protein is CASSLGQGASPLHF.

Comment on this clone: Compared with germline, one end of the junction differs, possibly owing to a read error. The chain carries TRBV7-9 and TRBJ2-4; the match to TRBD1 covers 7 bases. Germline V gives CDR1 SEHNR, CDR2 FQNEAQ (reference sequence). There are 16 residues in the CDR3. CDR3 nucleotides: TGTGCCAGCAGCTCGACAGGGATCTTAGCCAAAAACATTCAGTGCTTC. This sequence encodes CASSSTGILAKNIQCF.

The rearrangement joins TRBV6-2 or TRBV6-3 to TRBJ2-1, with 12 bases fitting TRBD2. This CDR3 has 16 amino acids. V was clipped by 6 bases and J by 5 bases; unmatched bases: 8. Germline V gene sequence: CDR1 MNHEY, CDR2 SVGEGT. In DNA, the CDR3 is TGTGCCAGCAGCCCAGCCCTAGCGGGGGGGAACAATGAGCAGTTCTTC. Encoded protein: CASSPALAGGNNEQFF.

The chain couples TRBV2 to TRBJ2-1, with TRBD2 as a possible D gene (5 bases). The CDR3 has 12 amino acids. V lost 3 bases, J lost 10 bases, and 10 bases lay in between. Germline loops: CDR1 SNHLY, CDR2 FYNNEI. Here the CDR3 reads CASSDWRREQFF. CDR3 nucleotides: TGTGCCAGCAGTGATTGGAGGCGAGAGCAGTTCTTC.

A few counts support this clone. The rearrangement links TRBV4-3 to TRBJ1-2; D perhaps matches TRBD1 (6 bases). Germline V CDR1 and CDR2: LGHNA, YSLEER. V was cut by 0 bases and J by 6 bases, with 14 bases left in between. The length of the CDR3 is 15 residues. The CDR3 is CASSQDHGGADGYTF. The CDR3 coding sequence is TGCGCCAGCAGCCAAGATCATGGGGGGGCGGATGGCTACACCTTC.

The CDR3 DNA is TGTGCCAGCAGCCGGGTACTAGCGGGAGCCTACGAGCAGTACGTC. This codes for CASSRVLAGAYEQYV. The chain couples TRBV3-1 (or the pseudogene TRBV3-2) to TRBJ2-7, with TRBD2 matching 11 bases. Germline-derived CDR1 and CDR2 are LGHDT and YNNKEL (reference sequence). The length of the CDR3 is 15 residues. With V trimmed by 4 bases and J by 2 bases, 4 bases remained unmatched.

In the case of this clone: Within the sample, other DNA sequences also encode this same CDR3. The CDR3 DNA is TGTGCCAGCAGTGAATTATATGGCTACACCTTC. Its protein product is CASSELYGYTF. The gene calls are TRBV6-1 and TRBJ1-2; D remains unclear. Trimming left V 2 bases short and J 5 bases short, with 3 bases between. CDR1 is MNHNS, CDR2 SASEGT, per germline. The CDR3 spans 11 residues.

This chain links TRBV7-6 with TRBJ1-1, with no clear D. V dropped 4 bases and J dropped 3 bases, with 15 bases sitting between them. CDR3 size: 15 residues. Per germline, CDR1 SGHVS and CDR2 FNYEAQ. The DNA of the CDR3 is TGTGCCAGCAGCTCAGGTAGCTTCGGGGACACTGAAGCTTTCTTT. It codes for CASSSGSFGDTEAFF.

CDR3 bases: TGTGCCAGCAGCTTTGGGGGAGGGAATGAGCAGTTCTTC. As protein: CASSFGGGNEQFF. The chain couples TRBV5-4 to TRBJ2-1; the match to TRBD2 covers 7 bases. Germline V gives CDR1 SGHNT, CDR2 YYREEE (reference sequence). J was trimmed by 7 bases and V by 2 bases; bases with no gene match: 3. The CDR3 consists of 13 residues.

The J gene is TRBJ1-1, the V gene TRBV7-2; possible D gene TRBD1, 6 bases. Germline loops: CDR1 SGHTA, CDR2 FQGNSA. Trimming took off 3 bases at V and 3 bases at J, with 11 bases between the two ends. CDR3 length equals 14 residues. DNA for the CDR3: TGTGCCAGCAGCTTTCAGGGGCTGGACACTGAAGCTTTCTTT. Translating it yields CASSFQGLDTEAFF.

The CDR3 bases are TGTGCCAGCAGCCCGGGACAGACCTATGGCTACACCTTC. It yields the protein CASSPGQTYGYTF. The chain joins TRBV12-3 or TRBV12-4 to TRBJ1-2; TRBD1 agrees at 7 bases. The CDR3 contains 13 residues. The junction had 5 bases not matched to a gene; V was cut back by 6 bases and J by 4 bases.

This clone was observed a single time. Other DNA sequences in the sample encode the same CDR3. The gene calls are TRBV3-1 (or the pseudogene TRBV3-2) and TRBJ1-1; D possibly corresponds to TRBD1 (6 bases). Trimming took off 3 bases at V and 8 bases at J, with 7 bases between the two ends. The CDR3 loop spans 11 amino acids. The germline CDR1 and CDR2 sequences are LGHDT and YNNKEL (reference sequence). The CDR3 reads CASSQTGEAFF. The CDR3 DNA reads TGTGCCAGCAGCCAGACAGGAGAAGCTTTCTTT.